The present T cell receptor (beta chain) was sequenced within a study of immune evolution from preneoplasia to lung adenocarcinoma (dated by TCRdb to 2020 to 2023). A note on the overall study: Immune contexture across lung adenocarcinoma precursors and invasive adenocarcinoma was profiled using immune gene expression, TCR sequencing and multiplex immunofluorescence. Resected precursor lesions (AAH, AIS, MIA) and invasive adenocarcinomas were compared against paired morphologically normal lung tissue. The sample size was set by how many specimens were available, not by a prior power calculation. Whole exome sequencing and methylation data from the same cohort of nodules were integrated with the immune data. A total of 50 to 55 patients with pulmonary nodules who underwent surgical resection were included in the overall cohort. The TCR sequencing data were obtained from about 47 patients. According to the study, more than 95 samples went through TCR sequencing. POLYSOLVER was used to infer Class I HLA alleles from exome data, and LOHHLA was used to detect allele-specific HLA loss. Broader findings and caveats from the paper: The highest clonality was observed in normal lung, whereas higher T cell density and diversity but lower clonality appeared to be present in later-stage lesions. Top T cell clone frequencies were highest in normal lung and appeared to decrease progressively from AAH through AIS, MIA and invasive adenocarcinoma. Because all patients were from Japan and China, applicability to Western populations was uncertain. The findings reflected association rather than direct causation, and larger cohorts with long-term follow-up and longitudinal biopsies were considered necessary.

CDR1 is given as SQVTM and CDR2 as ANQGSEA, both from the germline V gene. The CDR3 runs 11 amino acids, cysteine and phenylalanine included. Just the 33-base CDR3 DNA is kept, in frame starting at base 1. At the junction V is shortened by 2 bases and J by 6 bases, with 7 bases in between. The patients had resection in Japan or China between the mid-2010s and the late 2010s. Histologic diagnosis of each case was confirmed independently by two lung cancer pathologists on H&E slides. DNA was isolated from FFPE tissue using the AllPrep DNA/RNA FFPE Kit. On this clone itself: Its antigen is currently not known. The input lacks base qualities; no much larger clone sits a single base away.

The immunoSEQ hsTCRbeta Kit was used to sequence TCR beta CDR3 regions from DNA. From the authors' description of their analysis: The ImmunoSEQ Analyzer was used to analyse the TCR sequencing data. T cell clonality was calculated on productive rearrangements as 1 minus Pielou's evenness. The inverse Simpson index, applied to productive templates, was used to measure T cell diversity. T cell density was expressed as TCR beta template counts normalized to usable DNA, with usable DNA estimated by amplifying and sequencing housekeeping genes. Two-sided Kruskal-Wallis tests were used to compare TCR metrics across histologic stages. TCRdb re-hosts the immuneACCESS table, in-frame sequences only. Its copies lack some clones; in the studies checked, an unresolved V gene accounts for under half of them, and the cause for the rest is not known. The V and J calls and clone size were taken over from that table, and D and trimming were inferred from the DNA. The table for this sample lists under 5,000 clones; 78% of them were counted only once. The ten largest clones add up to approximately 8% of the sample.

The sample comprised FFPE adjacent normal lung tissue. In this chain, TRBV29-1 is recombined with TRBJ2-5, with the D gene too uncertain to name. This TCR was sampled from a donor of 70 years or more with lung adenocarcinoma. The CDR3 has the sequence CSVESKKTQYF. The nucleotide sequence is TGCAGCGTTGAATCCAAAAAGACCCAGTACTTC.